This is a list of T cell receptor beta chains from one sample in a study of T cells in localized non-small cell lung cancer. Sequenced by immunoSEQ multiplex PCR; TCRdb stores in-frame clones only, minus some. The table lists just under 1,000 clones, approximately 25% of them singletons. Sequenced material: normal lung tissue next to the tumor, taken before any cancer treatment. Source of these receptors: a woman aged 40 to 75 with stage III lung adenocarcinoma. The conserved cysteine and the conserved F or W are not part of the CDR3 here. Fields, in order: V gene, J gene, CDR3 protein.

>TRBV19|TRBJ2-5
ASSSQKGETQY
>TRBV6-8|TRBJ2-6
ASSADSGANVLT
>TRBV29-1|TRBJ1-1
SVEDIHGSQNTEAF
>TRBV9|TRBJ2-5
ASSEAPGPAETQY
>TRBV15|TRBJ1-1
ATHPMKPGQELLNTEAF
>TRBV11-3|TRBJ2-1
ASSLGLAGVNQEQF
>TRBV29-1|TRBJ1-2
SVVVANYGYT
>TRBV6-8|TRBJ2-5
ASSFPIFQGAQETQY
>TRBV6-8|TRBJ1-2
ASSDREWSNYGYT
>TRBV12-2|TRBJ2-7
ASASGATSPYEQY
>TRBV10-2|TRBJ2-3
ASSESADTQY
>TRBV28|TRBJ1-5
ASSPRAPDSNQPQH
>TRBV15|TRBJ2-5
ATSRDRGQTGTQY
>TRBV19|TRBJ2-1
ASSIRVSSVVEQF
>TRBV9|TRBJ2-2
ASSVSGRGTGELF
>TRBV11-3|TRBJ2-3
ASSLTGAKDTQY
>TRBV9|TRBJ2-7
ASSVEAGYEQY
>TRBV11-3|TRBJ1-1
ASSAIGFNTEAF
>TRBV29-1|TRBJ2-3
SGSRATDTQY
>TRBV6-8|TRBJ2-7
ASSRGGGAYEQY
>TRBV28|TRBJ1-2
ASSLSWTGEGGYT
>TRBV7-5|TRBJ2-3
ASSLQGKGTDTQY
>TRBV19|TRBJ1-5
ASSIAGSNQPQH
>TRBV6-8|TRBJ2-1
ASRPSGQGASEQF
>TRBV19|TRBJ1-1
ASTVGRLNTEAF
>TRBV10-2|TRBJ2-3
ASSESRVGGPYTDTQY
>TRBV28|TRBJ1-5
ATDSGSNQPQH
>TRBV11-3|TRBJ1-1
ASSLIGMNTEAF
>TRBV6-8|TRBJ1-1
ASRTPTAMNTEAF
>TRBV11-3|TRBJ1-3
ASSESRTGAGNTIY
>TRBV28|TRBJ1-4
ASSLPGEGEKLF
>TRBV5-1|TRBJ1-1
ASSLDGRPNTEAF
>TRBV18|TRBJ1-2
ASSPSRGDGYT
>TRBV19|TRBJ2-7
ASSIALAGVTEQY
>TRBV11-3|TRBJ1-5
ASSPGGVLGQPQH
>TRBV6-8|TRBJ1-6
ASSAKVSPLH
>TRBV19|TRBJ2-6
ATQGQGMAGANVLT
>TRBV12-5|TRBJ1-4
ASTIYPREGTNEKLF
>TRBV9|TRBJ2-1
ASSVAQRSTYNEQF
>TRBV9|TRBJ1-5
ASSVGAASNQPQH
>TRBV19|TRBJ1-1
ASESLGYIAEAF
>TRBV19|TRBJ2-5
ASRGQVADETQY
>TRBV5-1|TRBJ1-2
ASSPGGGWHGYT
>TRBV6-8|TRBJ1-2
ASRPGFFNYGYT